This T cell receptor (beta chain) was documented in a study of OX40 agonist ivuxolimab in advanced cancers. At the level of the study: Ivuxolimab doses were 0.01, 0.1, 0.3, 1.5, 3 or 10 mg/kg every 2 weeks. From 23 to 79 years was the age range, with a mean of around 60 years, and roughly 83% were male. General study findings and limits: Patients who responded partially at 0.1-3.0 mg/kg showed clonal expansion ranking among the lowest. Both CD4+ and CD8+ T cell populations in blood had undergone clonal expansion by week 6 at 0.1 to 3.0 mg/kg.

The repertoire was sequenced with immunoSEQ multiplex PCR; TCRdb's copy has only in-frame clones and lacks some. The top ten clones hold about 0.27% of a sample with roughly 100,000 clones, 85% to 95% of them seen once. About this clone itself: Its antigen remains unidentified.

The TCR sequence derives from an adult with an advanced solid tumor such as melanoma, head and neck, liver or kidney cancer. This sample comprised CD4+ or CD8+ T cells sorted from blood, obtained in a trial of the OX40 agonist ivuxolimab.

The CDR3: CASSAVDTSFEAFF. The CDR3, as DNA: TGTGCCAGCAGTGCAGTGGACACTTCTTTTGAAGCTTTCTTT. The chain has TRBV2 and TRBJ1-1; tentative D call: TRBD1 (5 bases). Germline assignment: CDR1 SNHLY and CDR2 FYNNEI. V gave up 4 bases and J gave up 7 bases, with 16 bases separating them. This CDR3 spans 14 amino acids.